This is a list of T cell receptor beta chains from one sample in a study of T-cell memory formation after mild COVID-19. Each CDR3 protein is one row after TCRdb ran MiXCR on the 5' RACE reads. Of around 300,000 distinct CDR3 sequences listed, about 13% are singletons. The sample was PBMCs or a T cell subset sorted from them (not recorded which). All receptors come from a young man who had mild COVID-19 (a few samples of this study predate the infection). Cell type and time point are not known. CDR3s include the opening cysteine and the closing phenylalanine or tryptophan. The D gene is left open where the match is weak. A row's size may be missing; if present it is once, few, many or a size class.

j_gene	v_gene	abundance	d_gene	CDR3nt	CDR3aa
TRBJ2-3	TRBV10-1	few	TRBD2	TGCGCCAGCAGCTCAGGACGGGCGGGGGTCACAGATACGCAGTATTTT	CASSSGRAGVTDTQYF
TRBJ2-3	TRBV12-3/TRBV12-4	many	NA	TGTGCCAGCAGGCCCGGGCGCGGTAGCACAGATACGCAGTATTTT	CASRPGRGSTDTQYF
TRBJ1-4	TRBV20-1	few	NA	TGCAGTGCTAGAGGGGTCTTAGGAGAAAAACTGTTTTTT	CSARGVLGEKLFF
TRBJ2-7	TRBV4-2	NA	NA	TGTGCCAGCAGCCTCCACAGCGCAGGCGAGCAGTACTTC	CASSLHSAGEQYF
TRBJ1-1	TRBV12-3/TRBV12-4	few	NA	TGTGCCAGCAGTTTATTTCTAGGGGGTGTAGCTGAAGCTTTCTTT	CASSLFLGGVAEAFF
TRBJ2-3	TRBV15	NA	NA	TGTGCCATCAATCAGCTAGGGGCAGATACGCAGTATTTT	CAINQLGADTQYF
TRBJ1-2	TRBV6-2/TRBV6-3	few	TRBD1	TGTGCCACCTCCGACAGGGAAATCTATGGCTACACCTTC	CATSDREIYGYTF
TRBJ1-5	TRBV19	NA	TRBD1	TGTGCCAGTAGTATATACGGGACAGTATATCAGCCCCAGCATTTT	CASSIYGTVYQPQHF
TRBJ2-4	TRBV11-2	few	TRBD1	TGTGCCAGCAGCCCCTCGGACAGGGAATACAAAAACATTCAGTACTTC	CASSPSDREYKNIQYF
TRBJ2-7	TRBV7-6	few	TRBD1	TGTGCCAGCAGCGTGGACAGGGGGCTTAACGAGCAGTACTTC	CASSVDRGLNEQYF